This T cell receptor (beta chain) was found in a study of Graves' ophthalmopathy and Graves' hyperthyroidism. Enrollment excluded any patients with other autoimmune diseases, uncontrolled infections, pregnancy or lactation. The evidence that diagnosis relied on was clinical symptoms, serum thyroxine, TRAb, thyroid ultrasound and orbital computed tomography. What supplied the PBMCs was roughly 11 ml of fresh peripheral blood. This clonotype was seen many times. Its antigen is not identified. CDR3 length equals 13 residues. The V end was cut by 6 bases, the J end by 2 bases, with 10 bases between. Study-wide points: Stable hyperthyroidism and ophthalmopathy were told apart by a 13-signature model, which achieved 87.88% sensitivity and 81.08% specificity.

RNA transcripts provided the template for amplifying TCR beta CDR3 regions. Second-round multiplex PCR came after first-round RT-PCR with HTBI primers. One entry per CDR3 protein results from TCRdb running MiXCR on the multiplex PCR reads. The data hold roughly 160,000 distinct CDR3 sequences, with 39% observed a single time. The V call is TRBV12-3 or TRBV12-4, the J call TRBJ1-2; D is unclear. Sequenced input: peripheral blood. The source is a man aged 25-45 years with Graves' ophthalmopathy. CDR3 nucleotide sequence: TGTGCCAGCAGCTCTACAGCAAACTATGGCTACACCTTC. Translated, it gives CASSSTANYGYTF.